One sample yielded the 27 T cell receptor beta chains listed below, sequenced in a study of blood T cell repertoires in COVID-19. Libraries were prepared by immunoSEQ multiplex PCR; TCRdb keeps only in-frame clonotypes and omits some of them. The sample yields 240,000 or so clones, approximately 80% seen once. What was sequenced was peripheral blood. The receptors were gathered from a woman of 80 years or more with acute or convalescent COVID-19.

This clone was seen more than once but under ten times. The chain has TRBV2 and TRBJ1-3, with TRBD1 as a possible D gene (5 bases). The V gene's germline CDR1 is SNHLY and CDR2 FYNNEI. The length of the CDR3 is 16 residues. With 6 bases removed from V and 4 bases from J, the gap between germline ends came to 19 bases. DNA for the CDR3: TGTGCCAGCAGGTCCCGTTGGCAGGGTAGCGGAAACACCATATATTTT. This codes for CASRSRWQGSGNTIYF.

V and J are TRBV6-2 or TRBV6-3 and TRBJ2-6; TRBD1 is a possible D gene (5 bases). This CDR3 spans 14 amino acids. Trimming shortened V by 5 bases and J by 1 base, and 6 bases separated the two germline ends. Germline assignment: CDR1 MNHEY and CDR2 SVGEGT. CDR3 bases: TGTGCCAGCAGTCACAGGTCTGGGGCCAACGTCCTGACTTTC. Protein product: CASSHRSGANVLTF.

J is TRBJ2-1 and V is TRBV7-5; no check of the table's D call, TRBD2, against the DNA was made. TRBV7-5 is designated a pseudogene. The CDR3 extends over 13 amino acids. This CDR3 reads CARSLQRPNEQFF. The CDR3 DNA follows: TGTGCCAGAAGCTTACAGCGGCCCAATGAGCAGTTCTTC.

V and J are TRBV3-1 (or the pseudogene TRBV3-2) and TRBJ1-4; 9 nucleotides line up with TRBD1. The trim removed 1 base at V and 4 bases at J, leaving 13 bases unmatched. Germline CDR1 is LGHDT and CDR2 is YNNKEL (reference sequence). The CDR3 is 19 residues long. CDR3 loop: CASSQATFRTGVYNEKLFF. The CDR3, as DNA: TGTGCCAGCAGCCAAGCCACGTTTCGGACAGGGGTTTATAATGAAAAACTGTTTTTT.

The rearrangement uses TRBV7-9 and TRBJ1-3; weak D call: TRBD1 (6 bases). The V end was cut by 4 bases, the J end by 5 bases, with 15 bases between. CDR3 length: 15 residues. Germline V gives CDR1 SEHNR, CDR2 FQNEAQ (reference sequence). The CDR3 DNA is TGTGCCAGCAGCTATCTCCGGGACACGAGAAACACCATATATTTT. Its protein product is CASSYLRDTRNTIYF.

CDR3 in DNA: TGTGCCAGCAGCTTAAGGAAGACTCTAGATACGCAGTATTTT. It translates to CASSLRKTLDTQYF. V usage is TRBV7-2 and J usage is TRBJ2-3; D unresolved. Germline-derived CDR1 and CDR2 are SGHTA and FQGNSA. The CDR3 runs 14 residues. V lost 2 bases and J 5 bases, leaving 11 bases between the germline ends.

V and J are TRBV10-3 and TRBJ1-4; 7 bases match TRBD1. Germline V gene sequence: CDR1 ENHRY, CDR2 SYGVKD. The CDR3 is 14 amino acids. V dropped 10 bases and J dropped 2; count of bases not matched to a gene: 7. CDR3 loop: CATSTGTTNEKLFF. In nucleotides, the CDR3 is TGTGCCACCTCGACAGGGACCACTAATGAAAAACTGTTTTTT.

V gene TRBV3-1 (or the pseudogene TRBV3-2) combines with J gene TRBJ2-7; D is ambiguous. The V gene lost 1 base and the J gene lost 4 bases, with 14 bases spanning the gap. This CDR3 is 15 amino acids long. The germline V gene encodes CDR1 LGHDT and CDR2 YNNKEL (reference sequence). The CDR3 reads CASSQVGSNPYEQYF. The CDR3 DNA sequence: TGTGCCAGCAGCCAAGTGGGCTCTAACCCTTACGAGCAGTACTTC.

The rearrangement joins TRBV6-5 to TRBJ1-1, with D perhaps TRBD1 (6 bases). The V gene lost 2 bases and the J gene lost 0 bases, with 13 bases spanning the gap. In germline, CDR1 is MNHEY, CDR2 SVGAGI. The CDR3 is 16 residues long. CDR3 nucleotides: TGTGCCAGCAGTTACGAGAGACAGGCCATGAACACTGAAGCTTTCTTT. This codes for CASSYERQAMNTEAFF.

The V call is TRBV5-3, the J call TRBJ1-1; no definite D call. TRBV5-3 is an ORF, with its function uncertain. The V end lost 0 bases, the J end lost 5 bases, and 20 bases lay between the germline ends. CDR3 length equals 17 residues. CDR3 in amino acids: CARSLGWRVGYATEAFF. CDR3 bases: TGTGCCAGAAGCTTGGGGTGGAGGGTTGGATACGCAACTGAAGCTTTCTTT.

This clone was recorded once. The rearrangement links TRBV3-1 (or the pseudogene TRBV3-2) to TRBJ2-7; D is perhaps TRBD2 (6 bases). Germline lookup yields CDR1 LGHDT and CDR2 YNNKEL (reference sequence). Deletions cut 3 bases from V and 2 bases from J, with 8 bases between. CDR3 length: 13 amino acids. In DNA form, the CDR3 reads TGTGCCAGCAGCCACCGGGGGACCTACGAGCAGTACTTC. Translated: CASSHRGTYEQYF.

The chain joins TRBV13 to TRBJ2-7; D remains unclear. V shed 3 bases and J shed 1 base, with 7 bases lying between them. Germline CDR1 is PRHDT and CDR2 is FYEKMQ (reference sequence). The CDR3 length is 13 residues. The CDR3, as DNA: TGTGCCAGCAGCTTTAAGCGATCCTACGAGCAGTACTTC. It is translated as CASSFKRSYEQYF. Full variable domain (rest looked up from reference TRBV13 and TRBJ2-7): AAGVIQSPRHLIKEKRETATLKCYPIPRHDTVYWYQQGPGQDPQFLISFYEKMQSDKGSIPDRFSAQQFSDYHSELNMSSLELGDSALYFCASSFKRSYEQYFGPGTRLTVT.

The chain is built from TRBV19 and TRBJ1-2, with 10 bases that match TRBD1. The CDR3 has 15 amino acids. Trimming cost V 4 bases and J 5 bases; bases outside gene matches: 7. The germline CDR1 and CDR2 sequences are LNHDA and SQIVND (reference sequence). The DNA for the CDR3 is TGTGCCAGTAGTAAGCCTGGGACAGGGGCTTATGGCTACACCTTC. Protein: CASSKPGTGAYGYTF. Full variable domain (missing parts from reference TRBV19 and TRBJ1-2): DGGITQSPKYLFRKEGQNVTLSCEQNLNHDAMYWYRQDPGQGLRLIYYSQIVNDFQKGDIAEGYSVSREKKESFPLTVTSAQKNPTAFYLCASSKPGTGAYGYTFGSGTRLTVV.

The chain has TRBV2 and TRBJ2-2; D is perhaps TRBD2 (6 bases). The ends were cut back, 0 bases at V and 1 base at J, with 6 bases in the middle. CDR3 size: 15 residues. Germline V lookup: CDR1 SNHLY, CDR2 FYNNEI. The CDR3 coding sequence is TGTGCCAGCAGTGAAGCTAGCGGGAACACCGGGGAGCTGTTTTTT. Translating it yields CASSEASGNTGELFF.

This sequence joins TRBV28 and TRBJ1-2; TRBD1 might be the D (5 bases). The V gene's germline CDR1 is MDHEN and CDR2 SYDVKM. The CDR3 has 15 residues. The CDR3 is CAAREQGGGNYGYTF. CDR3 DNA: TGTGCTGCGCGGGAGCAGGGAGGTGGGAACTATGGCTACACCTTC.

The chain joins TRBV15 to TRBJ2-7; D may be TRBD1 (5 bases). The CDR3 length is 16 residues. Germline V gives CDR1 LNHNV, CDR2 YYDKDF (reference sequence). Trimming shortened V by 1 base and J by 1 base, and 14 bases separated the two germline ends. The CDR3 sequence: CATSRGSRQGSYEQYF. CDR3 in DNA: TGTGCCACCAGCAGAGGTAGTCGGCAGGGATCCTACGAGCAGTACTTC.

This chain joins TRBV4-3 and TRBJ2-3; possibly TRBD1 for D (5 bases). V dropped 0 bases and J dropped 1 base, with 17 bases sitting between them. Germline-derived CDR1 and CDR2 are LGHNA and YSLEER. The length of the CDR3 is 18 residues. The CDR3 DNA sequence: TGCGCCAGCAGCCAAGATAAGGGGCAGGGAATTCGCACAGATACGCAGTATTTT. It is translated as CASSQDKGQGIRTDTQYF.

The chain employs TRBV19 and TRBJ2-2; the match to TRBD1 covers 7 bases. The CDR3 spans 14 residues. The V segment lost 4 bases and the J segment 6 bases; nucleotides outside the gene matches: 5. Germline-derived CDR1 and CDR2 are LNHDA and SQIVND (reference sequence). CDR3 protein: CASSTGGVPGELFF. The DNA for the CDR3 is TGTGCCAGTAGTACAGGGGGAGTACCCGGGGAGCTGTTTTTT.

V and J are TRBV7-8 and TRBJ1-4; maybe TRBD1 (5 bases). Germline CDR1 and CDR2: SGHVS and FQNEAQ. This CDR3 region has 12 residues. The V gene lost 3 bases and the J gene lost 8 bases, with 7 bases spanning the gap. CDR3: CASSFNREKLFF. As DNA, the CDR3 is TGTGCCAGCAGCTTTAACAGGGAAAAACTGTTTTTT.

The chain carries TRBV12-3 or TRBV12-4 and TRBJ1-4; 7 bases are a match to TRBD1. J gave up 8 bases and V 6 bases, and 6 bases lay outside the gene matches. The CDR3 loop spans 13 amino acids. This chain's CDR3 is CASSTGQLEKLFF. CDR3 DNA sequence: TGTGCCAGCAGCACGGGACAGCTAGAAAAACTGTTTTTT.

The chain joins TRBV4-3 to TRBJ2-7; 12 bases match TRBD2. The CDR3 is 18 amino acids. The V segment lost 1 base and the J segment 5 bases; nucleotides outside the gene matches: 12. In germline, CDR1 is LGHNA, CDR2 YSLEER. The CDR3 DNA is TGCGCCAGCAGCCAAGGCCTAGCGGGAGGGCCGGGTGGCGACGAGCAGTACTTC. Its translation is CASSQGLAGGPGGDEQYF.

The chain recombines TRBV19 with TRBJ2-5; 7 nucleotides line up with TRBD2. The CDR3 covers 15 residues. Germline values: CDR1 LNHDA, CDR2 SQIVND (reference sequence). The V segment lost 6 bases and the J segment 5 bases; nucleotides outside the gene matches: 12. CDR3 protein: CASSGLGEGVETQYF. The CDR3 coding sequence is TGTGCCAGTAGCGGTTTAGGGGAGGGCGTGGAGACCCAGTACTTC.

J is TRBJ1-2 and V is TRBV19; tentative D call: TRBD1 (5 bases). CDR1 LNHDA and CDR2 SQIVND come from the germline V gene (reference sequence). The V gene lost 6 bases and the J gene lost 4 bases, with 15 bases spanning the gap. The CDR3 sequence is 14 residues long. As DNA, the CDR3 is TGTGCCAGTAGATCATCCGGGGGGACCTATGGCTACACCTTC. It is translated as CASRSSGGTYGYTF.

The rearrangement uses TRBV19 and TRBJ1-4; 8 bases agree with TRBD1. CDR1 and CDR2 from the germline V gene are LNHDA and SQIVND (reference sequence). V shed 6 bases and J 0 bases; nucleotides not matched to a gene: 6. This CDR3 comprises 16 residues. CDR3 sequence: CASREGQAATNEKLFF. Here the CDR3 DNA reads TGTGCCAGTAGGGAGGGACAGGCCGCAACTAATGAAAAACTGTTTTTT.

The genes are TRBV6-5 and TRBJ1-6; 7 nucleotides agree with TRBD1. The CDR3 contains 12 residues. V gave up 9 bases and J gave up 8 bases; unmatched junction bases: 4. Germline assignment: CDR1 MNHEY and CDR2 SVGAGI. CDR3: CASHTGDSPLHF. Written as DNA, the CDR3 is TGTGCCAGTCATACAGGGGATTCACCCCTCCACTTT.

The V call is TRBV15, the J call TRBJ1-3; the match to TRBD1 covers 8 bases. V lost 1 base and J lost 4; bases outside the gene matches: 9. In germline, CDR1 is LNHNV, CDR2 YYDKDF (reference sequence). CDR3 length: 17 residues. The CDR3 loop reads CATSRAPSDREGNTIYF. CDR3 DNA sequence: TGTGCCACCAGCAGAGCCCCCTCGGACAGGGAAGGAAACACCATATATTTT.

This clone was seen just once. The V gene is TRBV7-6, the J gene TRBJ1-2; weak D call: TRBD1 (5 bases). This CDR3 is 20 amino acids long. V lost 5 bases, J lost 5 bases, and 33 bases lay in between. CDR1 is SGHVS and CDR2 is FNYEAQ in the germline V gene. DNA of the CDR3: TGTGCCAGCAGCCCGCTAGCCCCCCGGGGGAGCGGACCTTATGCTTATGGCTACACCTTC. It yields the protein CASSPLAPRGSGPYAYGYTF.